The present entry profiles one TCR beta chain with its context. Sequencing used immunoSEQ multiplex PCR; TCRdb keeps in-frame clones, though not all of them. Of about 2.4 million clones in the sample, around 94% were seen once. This sample was taken from a study of shared clonotypes between healthy human individuals. Per the germline V gene, CDR1 is SGHRS and CDR2 is YFSETQ. With 4 bases removed from V and 8 bases from J, the gap between germline ends came to 9 bases. The CDR3 has 12 amino acids. The receptor was isolated from a man younger than 35 in good health. Sequencing was done on a sample of naive CD4+ T cells sorted from blood. Subset in this sample: CD45RA+ positively selected. The chain uses TRBV5-1 and TRBJ2-2; weak D call: TRBD2 (5 bases). This CDR3 is CASSRPGGELFF. In DNA form, the CDR3 reads TGCGCCAGCAGCCGACCGGGAGGGGAGCTGTTTTTT.